One TCR beta chain is described in this entry. The antigen remains unidentified. The data were taken from a study of OX40 agonist ivuxolimab in advanced cancers. Study observations and caveats: Within 6 weeks, CD4+ and CD8+ blood T cells expanded clonally at 0.1 to 3.0 mg/kg.

J was trimmed by 7 bases and V by 5 bases; bases with no gene match: 9. The CDR3 runs to 16 residues. From germline, CDR1 is MNHEY and CDR2 SMNVEV (reference sequence). Measured with immunoSEQ multiplex PCR; TCRdb has only the in-frame clones, and not every one. This sample yields about 67,000 clones, of which about 90% are seen a single time; approximately 0.32% belongs to the top ten. This specimen was CD4+ or CD8+ T cells sorted from blood, taken in a trial of the OX40 agonist ivuxolimab. The gene calls are TRBV27 and TRBJ2-1, with 12 bases that match TRBD2. This TCR derives from an adult with an advanced solid tumor such as melanoma, head and neck, liver or kidney cancer. Written as DNA, the CDR3 is TGTGCCAGCAGTCGTGTGACTAGCGGGAGTGATAATGAGCAGTTCTTC. Translated: CASSRVTSGSDNEQFF.